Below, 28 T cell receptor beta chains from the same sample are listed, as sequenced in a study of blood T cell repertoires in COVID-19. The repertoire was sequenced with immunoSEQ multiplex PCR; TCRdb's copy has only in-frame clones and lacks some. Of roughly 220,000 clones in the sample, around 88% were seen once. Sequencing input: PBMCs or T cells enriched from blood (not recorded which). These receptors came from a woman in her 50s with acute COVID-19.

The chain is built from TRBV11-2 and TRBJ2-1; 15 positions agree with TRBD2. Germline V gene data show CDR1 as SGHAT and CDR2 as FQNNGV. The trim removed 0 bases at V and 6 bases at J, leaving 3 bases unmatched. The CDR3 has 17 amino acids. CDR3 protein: CASSLEWTSGRVNEQFF. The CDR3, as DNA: TGTGCCAGCAGCTTAGAATGGACTAGCGGGAGGGTCAATGAGCAGTTCTTC.

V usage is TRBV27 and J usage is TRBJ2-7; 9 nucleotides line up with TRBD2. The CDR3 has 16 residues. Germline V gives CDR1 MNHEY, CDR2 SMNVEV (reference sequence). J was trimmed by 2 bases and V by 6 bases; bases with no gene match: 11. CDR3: CASSPVASGRTYEQYF. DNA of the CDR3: TGTGCCAGCAGCCCCGTGGCCAGCGGGAGGACCTACGAGCAGTACTTC.

CDR3 bases: TGCGCCAGCAGCCAAGAAGGGACAGGCCGTGGAAACACCATATATTTT. Encoded protein: CASSQEGTGRGNTIYF. The chain combines TRBV4-1 with TRBJ1-3, with 8 bases identical to TRBD1. The CDR3 spans 16 residues. The germline gives CDR1 MGHRA, CDR2 YSYEKL. Trimming took 0 bases from V and 3 from J; bases not matched to a gene: 4.

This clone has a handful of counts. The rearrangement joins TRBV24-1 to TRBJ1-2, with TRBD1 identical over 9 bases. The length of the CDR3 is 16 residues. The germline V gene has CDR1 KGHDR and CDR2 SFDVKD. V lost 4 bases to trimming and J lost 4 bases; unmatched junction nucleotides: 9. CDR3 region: CATSDSTGGIRYGYTF. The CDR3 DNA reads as TGTGCCACCAGTGACTCAACAGGGGGCATTCGCTATGGCTACACCTTC.

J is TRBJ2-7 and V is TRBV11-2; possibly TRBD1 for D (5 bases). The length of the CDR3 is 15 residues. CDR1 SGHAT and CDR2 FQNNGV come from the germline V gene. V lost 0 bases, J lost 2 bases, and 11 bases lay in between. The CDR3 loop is CASSLEPDKPYEQYF. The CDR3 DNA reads TGTGCCAGCAGCTTAGAGCCGGACAAACCCTACGAGCAGTACTTC.

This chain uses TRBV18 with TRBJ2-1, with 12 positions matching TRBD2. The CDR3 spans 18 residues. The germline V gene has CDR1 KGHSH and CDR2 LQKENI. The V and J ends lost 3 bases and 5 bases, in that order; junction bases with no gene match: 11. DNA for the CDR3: TGTGCCAGCTCACCGTCCGCTCTAGCGGGAGGGCCGAACAATGAGCAGTTCTTC. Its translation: CASSPSALAGGPNNEQFF.

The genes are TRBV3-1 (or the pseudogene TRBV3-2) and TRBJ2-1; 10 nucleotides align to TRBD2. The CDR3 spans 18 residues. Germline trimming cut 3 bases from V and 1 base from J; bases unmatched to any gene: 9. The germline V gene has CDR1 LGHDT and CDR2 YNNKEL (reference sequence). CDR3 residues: CASSQMGTSANSYNEQFF. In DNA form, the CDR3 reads TGTGCCAGCAGCCAGATGGGGACTAGCGCGAATTCCTACAATGAGCAGTTCTTC.

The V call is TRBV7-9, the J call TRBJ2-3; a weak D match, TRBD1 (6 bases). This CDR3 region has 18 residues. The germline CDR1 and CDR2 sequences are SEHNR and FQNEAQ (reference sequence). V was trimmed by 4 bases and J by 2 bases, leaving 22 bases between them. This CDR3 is CASSSFILGQQHTDTQYF. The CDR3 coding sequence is TGTGCCAGCAGCTCCTTCATCCTCGGACAGCAGCACACAGATACGCAGTATTTT.

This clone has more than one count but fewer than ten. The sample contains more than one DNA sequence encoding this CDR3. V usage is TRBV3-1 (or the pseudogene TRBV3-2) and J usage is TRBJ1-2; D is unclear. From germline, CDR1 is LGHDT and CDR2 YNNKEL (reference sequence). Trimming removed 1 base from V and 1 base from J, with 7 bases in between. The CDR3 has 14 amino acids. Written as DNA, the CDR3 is TGTGCCAGCAGCCAAGCGACGGGTAACTATGGCTACACCTTC. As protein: CASSQATGNYGYTF.

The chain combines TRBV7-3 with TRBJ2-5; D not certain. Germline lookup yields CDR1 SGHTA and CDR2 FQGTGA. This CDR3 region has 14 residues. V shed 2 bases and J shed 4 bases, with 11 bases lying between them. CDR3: CASSLGSAGETQYF. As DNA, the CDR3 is TGTGCCAGCAGCTTAGGTTCGGCAGGAGAGACCCAGTACTTC.

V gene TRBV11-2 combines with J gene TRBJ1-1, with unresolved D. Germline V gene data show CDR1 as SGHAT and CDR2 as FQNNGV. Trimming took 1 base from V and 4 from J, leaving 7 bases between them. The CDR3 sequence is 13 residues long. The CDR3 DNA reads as TGTGCCAGCAGCTTAGGTGGAGTCACTGAAGCTTTCTTT. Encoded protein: CASSLGGVTEAFF.

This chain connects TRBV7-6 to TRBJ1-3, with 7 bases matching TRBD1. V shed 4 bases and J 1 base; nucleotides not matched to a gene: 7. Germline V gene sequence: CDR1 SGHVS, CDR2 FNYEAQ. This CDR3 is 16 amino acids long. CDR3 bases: TGTGCCAGCAGCTCCTGGACAGGACTATCTGGAAACACCATATATTTT. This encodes CASSSWTGLSGNTIYF. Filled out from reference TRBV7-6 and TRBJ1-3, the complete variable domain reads GAGVSQSPRYKVTKRGQDVALRCDPISGHVSLYWYRQALGQGPEFLTYFNYEAQQDKSGLPNDRFSAERPEGSISTLTIQRTEQRDSAMYRCASSSWTGLSGNTIYFGEGSWLTVV.

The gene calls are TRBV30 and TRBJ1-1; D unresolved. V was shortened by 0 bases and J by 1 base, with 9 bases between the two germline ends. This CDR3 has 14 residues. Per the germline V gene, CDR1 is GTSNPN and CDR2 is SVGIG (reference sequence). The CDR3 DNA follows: TGTGCCTGGAGTGTACACAGTACGAACACTGAAGCTTTCTTT. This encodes CAWSVHSTNTEAFF.

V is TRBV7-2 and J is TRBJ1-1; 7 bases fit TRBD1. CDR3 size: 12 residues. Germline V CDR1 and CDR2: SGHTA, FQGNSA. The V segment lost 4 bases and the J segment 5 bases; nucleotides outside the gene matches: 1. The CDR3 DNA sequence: TGTGCCAGCAGCTCACAGGGGACTGAAGCTTTCTTT. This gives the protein CASSSQGTEAFF.

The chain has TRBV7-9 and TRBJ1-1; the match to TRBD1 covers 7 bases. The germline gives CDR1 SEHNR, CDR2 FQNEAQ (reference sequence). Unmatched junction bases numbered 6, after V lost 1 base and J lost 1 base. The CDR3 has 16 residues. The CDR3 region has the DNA TGTGCCAGCAGCTTAGTTACGGGACAGAAGAACACTGAAGCTTTCTTT. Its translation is CASSLVTGQKNTEAFF.

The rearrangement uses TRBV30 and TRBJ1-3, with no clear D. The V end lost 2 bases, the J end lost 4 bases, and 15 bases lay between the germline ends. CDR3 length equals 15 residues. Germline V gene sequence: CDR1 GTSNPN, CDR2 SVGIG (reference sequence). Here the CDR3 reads CAWSKSQAGGNTIYF. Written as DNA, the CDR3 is TGTGCCTGGAGTAAATCCCAGGCGGGCGGAAACACCATATATTTT.

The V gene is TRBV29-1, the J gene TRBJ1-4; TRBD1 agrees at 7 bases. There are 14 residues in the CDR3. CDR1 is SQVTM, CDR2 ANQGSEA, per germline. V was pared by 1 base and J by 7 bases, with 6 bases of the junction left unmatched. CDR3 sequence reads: CSVEGGQVGEKLFF. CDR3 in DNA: TGCAGCGTTGAAGGAGGACAGGTTGGTGAAAAACTGTTTTTT. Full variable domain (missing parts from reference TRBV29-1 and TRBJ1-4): SAVISQKPSRDICQRGTSLTIQCQVDSQVTMMFWYRQQPGQSLTLIATANQGSEATYESGFVIDKFPISRPNLTFSTLTVSNMSPEDSSIYLCSVEGGQVGEKLFFGSGTQLSVL.

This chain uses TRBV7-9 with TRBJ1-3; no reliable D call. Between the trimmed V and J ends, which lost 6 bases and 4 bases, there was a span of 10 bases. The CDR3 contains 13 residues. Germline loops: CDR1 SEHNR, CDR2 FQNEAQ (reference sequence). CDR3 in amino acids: CASSPRAGNTIYF. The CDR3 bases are TGTGCCAGCAGTCCCCGAGCCGGAAACACCATATATTTT.

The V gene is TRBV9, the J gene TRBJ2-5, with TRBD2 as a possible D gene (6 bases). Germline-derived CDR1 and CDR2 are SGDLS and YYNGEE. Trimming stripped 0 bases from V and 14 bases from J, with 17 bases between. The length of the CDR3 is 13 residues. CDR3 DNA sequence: TGTGCCAGCAGCGTAGCCGGGTTGGGGACTCCTTACTTC. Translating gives CASSVAGLGTPYF.

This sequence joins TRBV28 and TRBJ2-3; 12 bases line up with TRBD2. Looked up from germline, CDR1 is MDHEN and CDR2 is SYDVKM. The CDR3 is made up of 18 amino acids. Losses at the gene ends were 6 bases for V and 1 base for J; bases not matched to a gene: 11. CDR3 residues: CASSQGLAGGRGTDTQYF. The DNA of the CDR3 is TGTGCCAGCAGCCAGGGGCTAGCGGGAGGGCGGGGCACAGATACGCAGTATTTT.

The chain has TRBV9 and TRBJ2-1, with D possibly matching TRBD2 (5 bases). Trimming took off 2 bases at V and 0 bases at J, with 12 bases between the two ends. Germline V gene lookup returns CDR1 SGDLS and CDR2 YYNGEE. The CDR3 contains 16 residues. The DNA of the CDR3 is TGTGCCAGCAGCGTGTTATCCGGGGTCTCCTACAATGAGCAGTTCTTC. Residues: CASSVLSGVSYNEQFF.

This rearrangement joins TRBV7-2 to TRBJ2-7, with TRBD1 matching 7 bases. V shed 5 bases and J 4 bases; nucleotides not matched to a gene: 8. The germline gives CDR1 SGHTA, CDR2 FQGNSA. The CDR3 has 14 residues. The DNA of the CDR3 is TGTGCCAGCAGCCCACGACAGGGTACTTACGAGCAGTACTTC. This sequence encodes CASSPRQGTYEQYF. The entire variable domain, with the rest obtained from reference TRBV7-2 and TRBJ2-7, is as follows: GAGVSQSPSNKVTEKGKDVELRCDPISGHTALYWYRQSLGQGLEFLIYFQGNSAPDKSGLPSDRFSAERTGGSVSTLTIQRTQQEDSAVYLCASSPRQGTYEQYFGPGTRLTVT.

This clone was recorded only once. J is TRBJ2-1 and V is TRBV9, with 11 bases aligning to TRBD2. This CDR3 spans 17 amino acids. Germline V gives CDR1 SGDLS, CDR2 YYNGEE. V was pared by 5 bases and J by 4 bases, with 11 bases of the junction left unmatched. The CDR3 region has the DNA TGTGCCAGCAGTAGGGCTAGCGGGAGGCCGGGATACAATGAGCAGTTCTTC. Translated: CASSRASGRPGYNEQFF. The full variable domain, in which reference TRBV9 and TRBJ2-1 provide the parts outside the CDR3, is DSGVTQTPKHLITATGQRVTLRCSPRSGDLSVYWYQQSLDQGLQFLIQYYNGEERAKGNILERFSAQQFPDLHSELNLSSLELGDSALYFCASSRASGRPGYNEQFFGPGTRLTVL.

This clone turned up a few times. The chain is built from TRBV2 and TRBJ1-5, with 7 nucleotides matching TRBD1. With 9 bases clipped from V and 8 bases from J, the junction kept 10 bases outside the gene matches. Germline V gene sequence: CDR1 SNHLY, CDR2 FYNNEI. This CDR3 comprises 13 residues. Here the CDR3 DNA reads TGTGCCAGTACCGGACAGGTTATTAAGCCCCAGCATTTT. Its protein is CASTGQVIKPQHF.

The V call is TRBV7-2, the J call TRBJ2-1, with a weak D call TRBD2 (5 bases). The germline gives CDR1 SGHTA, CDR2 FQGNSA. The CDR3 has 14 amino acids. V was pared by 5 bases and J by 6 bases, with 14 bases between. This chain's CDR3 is CASSALLVSNEQFF. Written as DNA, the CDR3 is TGTGCCAGCAGCGCTCTACTAGTTTCCAATGAGCAGTTCTTC. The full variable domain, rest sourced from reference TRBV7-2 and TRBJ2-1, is GAGVSQSPSNKVTEKGKDVELRCDPISGHTALYWYRQSLGQGLEFLIYFQGNSAPDKSGLPSDRFSAERTGGSVSTLTIQRTQQEDSAVYLCASSALLVSNEQFFGPGTRLTVL.

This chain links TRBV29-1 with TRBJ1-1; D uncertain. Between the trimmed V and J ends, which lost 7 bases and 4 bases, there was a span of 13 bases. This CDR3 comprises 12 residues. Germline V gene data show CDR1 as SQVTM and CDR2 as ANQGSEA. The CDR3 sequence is CSGSLGVTEAFF. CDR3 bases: TGCAGCGGGAGTCTTGGAGTCACTGAAGCTTTCTTT.

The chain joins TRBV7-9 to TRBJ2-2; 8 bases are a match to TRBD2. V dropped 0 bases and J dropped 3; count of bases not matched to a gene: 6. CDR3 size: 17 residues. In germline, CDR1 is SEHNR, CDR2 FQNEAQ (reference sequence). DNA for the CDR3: TGTGCCAGCAGCTTAGCGTGGCGGGAGGATTACACCGGGGAGCTGTTTTTT. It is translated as CASSLAWREDYTGELFF.

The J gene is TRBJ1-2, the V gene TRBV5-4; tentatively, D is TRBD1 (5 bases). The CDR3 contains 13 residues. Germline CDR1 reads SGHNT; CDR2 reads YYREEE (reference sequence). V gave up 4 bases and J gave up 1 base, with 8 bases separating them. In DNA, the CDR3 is TGTGCCAGCAGCCCGGGGGGTAACTATGGCTACACCTTC. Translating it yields CASSPGGNYGYTF.